Listed here are 28 T cell receptor beta chains from one sample, sequenced in a study of early T cells in non-severe SARS-CoV-2 infection. TCRdb redid the calling of the 5' RACE reads with MiXCR, one entry per CDR3 protein. The sample lists 50,000 to 60,000 distinct CDR3 sequences; roughly 8.4% were seen once. Sequenced material: whole blood. The receptors stem from an adult who was a healthcare worker with PCR-confirmed SARS-CoV-2 infection or an uninfected control (not recorded which).

Comments on this clonotype: An end of the junction does not agree with germline; a read error may underlie this. The chain employs TRBV27 and TRBJ2-7, with D perhaps TRBD1 (5 bases). The CDR3 runs 13 residues. CDR1 is MNHEY, CDR2 SMNVEV, per germline (reference sequence). CDR3 in DNA: TGTGCTAGCAGTCGTTCCTCAGGGCCCGAGCAGTACTTC. Protein product: CASSRSSGPEQYF.

The table lists this clonotype with a few counts. The V gene is TRBV11-1, the J gene TRBJ2-7, with D perhaps TRBD1 (5 bases). The CDR3 is made up of 14 amino acids. V lost 5 bases to trimming and J lost 4 bases, with 15 bases between them. Looked up from germline, CDR1 is SGHAT and CDR2 is FQDESV (reference sequence). In DNA form, the CDR3 reads TGTGCCAGCAGCCCCCTGAAAGGGGCGTACGAGCAGTACTTC. Amino acid sequence: CASSPLKGAYEQYF.

The chain couples TRBV7-9 to TRBJ2-5; a possible D gene is TRBD2 (6 bases). CDR1 and CDR2 (germline): SEHNR, FQNEAQ (reference sequence). The CDR3 runs 15 residues. V lost 7 bases, J lost 9 bases, and 24 bases lay in between. This CDR3 reads CASTPEGVSRKAQYF. The CDR3 nucleotides are TGTGCCAGCACCCCGGAGGGCGTCTCTCGGAAGGCCCAGTACTTC. The full variable domain, in which reference TRBV7-9 and TRBJ2-5 provide the parts outside the CDR3, is DTGVSQNPRHKITKRGQNVTFRCDPISEHNRLYWYRQTLGQGPEFLTYFQNEAQLEKSRLLSDRFSAERPKGSFSTLEIQRTEQGDSAMYLCASTPEGVSRKAQYFGPGTRLLVL.

V usage is TRBV6-2 or TRBV6-3 and J usage is TRBJ2-1; D possibly matches TRBD1 or TRBD2 (5 bases each). This CDR3 has 16 amino acids. V shed 0 bases and J shed 1 base, with 10 bases lying between them. Germline CDR1 is MNHEY and CDR2 is SVGEGT. Written as DNA, the CDR3 is TGTGCCAGCAGTTACTCAGGGGACGCATCCTACAATGAGCAGTTCTTC. Its translation: CASSYSGDASYNEQFF.

This clonotype has a count of ten or more. The chain recombines TRBV20-1 with TRBJ1-2; D not resolved. This CDR3 spans 14 amino acids. Germline CDR1 reads DFQATT; CDR2 reads SNEGSKA (reference sequence). V lost 3 bases and J 4 bases, leaving 15 bases between the germline ends. CDR3 protein: CSASVGRAGYGYTF. CDR3 bases: TGCAGTGCTAGTGTTGGAAGGGCGGGCTATGGCTACACCTTC.

This clonotype appeared many times. The chain uses TRBV27 and TRBJ2-6; TRBD1 matches at 8 bases. V was pared by 5 bases and J by 2 bases, with 5 bases of the junction left unmatched. Germline CDR1 and CDR2: MNHEY and SMNVEV (reference sequence). CDR3 size: 16 residues. CDR3 sequence: CASSLDRGPGANVLTF. The CDR3, as DNA: TGTGCCAGCAGTCTAGACAGGGGTCCTGGGGCCAACGTCCTGACTTTC.

This chain links TRBV15 with TRBJ2-7; possible D gene TRBD1, 5 bases. Trimming shortened V by 2 bases and J by 5 bases, and 13 bases separated the two germline ends. Germline V gives CDR1 LNHNV, CDR2 YYDKDF (reference sequence). The CDR3 length is 14 residues. The CDR3 DNA sequence: TGTGCCACCAGCAGATCACAGGCCACGGACGAGCAGTACTTC. It is translated as CATSRSQATDEQYF.

This clonotype was observed at least ten times. The chain links TRBV7-2 to TRBJ2-1; 10 nucleotides agree with TRBD2. Germline assignment: CDR1 SGHTA and CDR2 FQGNSA. Trimming cost V 5 bases and J 4 bases; bases outside gene matches: 2. The length of the CDR3 is 14 residues. CDR3 bases: TGTGCCAGCAGCACGGGACTAGCGTACAATGAGCAGTTCTTC. Translated: CASSTGLAYNEQFF.

V gene TRBV29-1 combines with J gene TRBJ2-2; 9 bases are shared with TRBD2. CDR1 is SQVTM, CDR2 ANQGSEA, per germline. The trim removed 7 bases at V and 2 bases at J, leaving 8 bases unmatched. The CDR3 sequence is 15 residues long. CDR3 bases: TGCAGCGCGACCTCGACTAGCGGAAACACCGGGGAGCTGTTTTTT. It encodes CSATSTSGNTGELFF.

DNA for the CDR3: TGCAGTGCTCTCCAAGAGACCCAGTACTTC. Protein sequence: CSALQETQYF. The chain combines TRBV20-1 with TRBJ2-5; D is unclear. Trimming pared 5 bases from V and 1 base from J, leaving 2 bases between. Germline loops: CDR1 DFQATT, CDR2 SNEGSKA (reference sequence). CDR3 length: 10 residues.

This clonotype was seen only a few times. The chain uses TRBV11-2 and TRBJ2-1; unclear D gene. Trimming removed 3 bases at V and 0 bases at J, with 9 bases between. The germline V gene encodes CDR1 SGHAT and CDR2 FQNNGV. The CDR3 has 15 residues. The CDR3 reads CASSFELGSYNEQFF. CDR3 nucleotide sequence: TGTGCCAGCAGCTTCGAGCTGGGCTCCTACAATGAGCAGTTCTTC.

This clonotype was observed a handful of times. The J gene is TRBJ2-2, the V gene TRBV7-3, with 7 bases identical to TRBD2. The junction had 8 bases not matched to a gene; V was cut back by 2 bases and J by 5 bases. The CDR3 extends over 16 amino acids. Germline CDR1 SGHTA, CDR2 FQGTGA. Written as DNA, the CDR3 is TGTGCCAGCAGCTTAGTTGGCGGGAGTGGGACCGGGGAGCTGTTTTTT. Residues: CASSLVGGSGTGELFF.

V is TRBV6-1 and J is TRBJ1-5; D unclear. The CDR3 extends over 16 amino acids. Between the trimmed V and J ends, which lost 0 bases and 3 bases, there was a span of 12 bases. The V gene's germline CDR1 is MNHNS and CDR2 SASEGT. The CDR3 is CASSEAVKGPNQPQHF. The DNA for the CDR3 is TGTGCCAGCAGTGAAGCGGTCAAGGGCCCCAATCAGCCCCAGCATTTT.

This clonotype occurred many times. The rearrangement joins TRBV5-4 to TRBJ2-3; D is undetermined. V shed 2 bases and J shed 0 bases, with 7 bases lying between them. This CDR3 has 14 amino acids. The germline V gene encodes CDR1 SGHNT and CDR2 YYREEE (reference sequence). The CDR3 region is CASSLAESTDTQYF. The CDR3 DNA reads as TGTGCCAGCAGCTTAGCAGAAAGCACAGATACGCAGTATTTT.

This sequence joins TRBV18 and TRBJ2-7, with D perhaps matching TRBD2 (6 bases). Germline CDR1 is KGHSH and CDR2 is LQKENI. The CDR3 consists of 15 residues. The V end lost 3 bases, the J end lost 1 base, and 13 bases lay between the germline ends. The DNA for the CDR3 is TGTGCCAGCTCACCGGGGGGTAGCCTGTCCTACGAGCAGTACTTC. Its translation: CASSPGGSLSYEQYF.

The chain recombines TRBV6-6 with TRBJ2-5; 9 bases are shared with TRBD2. J lost 2 bases, V lost 11 bases, and 18 bases had no gene match. Germline CDR1 and CDR2: MNHNY and SVGAGI (reference sequence). CDR3 size: 17 residues. The CDR3 protein is CASTGGRANRHQETQYF. DNA of the CDR3: TGTGCCTCGACGGGCGGGAGGGCCAACCGGCATCAAGAGACCCAGTACTTC.

A few counts support this clonotype. The genes are TRBV7-3 and TRBJ2-7, with D possibly being TRBD2 (5 bases). Deletions cut 4 bases from V and 2 bases from J, with 15 bases between. Looked up from germline, CDR1 is SGHTA and CDR2 is FQGTGA. CDR3 length: 15 amino acids. The CDR3 sequence: CASSSKSGSTYEQYF. The CDR3 DNA reads TGTGCCAGCAGCTCCAAGAGCGGATCCACCTACGAGCAGTACTTC.

At least ten counts were recorded for this clonotype. The CDR3 DNA reads TGTGCCAGCACTAGCGATAGCACAGATACGCAGTATTTT. Its translation is CASTSDSTDTQYF. The rearrangement uses TRBV5-4 and TRBJ2-3, with D maybe TRBD2 (6 bases). CDR3 length: 13 amino acids. Trimming cost V 6 bases and J 0 bases, with 8 bases left between them. Per germline, CDR1 SGHNT and CDR2 YYREEE (reference sequence).

The gene calls are TRBV20-1 and TRBJ1-5, with D possibly matching TRBD1 (6 bases). Germline V gene sequence: CDR1 DFQATT, CDR2 SNEGSKA (reference sequence). The CDR3 extends over 16 amino acids. With 5 bases removed from V and 5 bases from J, the gap between germline ends came to 22 bases. CDR3 sequence (DNA): TGCAGTGCTTCAAGAGCGGGTAAGGGACACGATCAGCCCCAGCATTTT. Protein: CSASRAGKGHDQPQHF.

This chain joins TRBV20-1 and TRBJ2-1, with 10 bases matching TRBD2. This CDR3 region has 13 residues. V lost 6 bases and J lost 15; bases outside the gene matches: 14. Germline V CDR1 and CDR2: DFQATT, SNEGSKA (reference sequence). CDR3 nucleotide sequence: TGCAGTGCGACGGGAACTAGCGGGACGGGACCGTTCTTC. Protein sequence: CSATGTSGTGPFF.

This chain links TRBV13 with TRBJ1-6; possible D gene TRBD1, 5 bases. This CDR3 is built from 15 residues. Per germline, CDR1 PRHDT and CDR2 FYEKMQ (reference sequence). V was pared by 3 bases and J by 5 bases, with 11 bases between. CDR3 in DNA: TGTGCCAGCAGCTTCTCCGACAGAGATAATTCACCCCTCCACTTT. Amino acids: CASSFSDRDNSPLHF.

The gene calls are TRBV20-1 and TRBJ2-1; 7 nucleotides align to TRBD2. Germline V lookup: CDR1 DFQATT, CDR2 SNEGSKA (reference sequence). J was trimmed by 4 bases and V by 7 bases; bases with no gene match: 1. CDR3 length: 11 amino acids. CDR3 sequence: CSGEGYNEQFF. Written as DNA, the CDR3 is TGCAGTGGGGAGGGTTACAATGAGCAGTTCTTC.

The table lists this clonotype with many counts. The chain uses TRBV28 and TRBJ1-6; TRBD1 might be the D (5 bases). This CDR3 has 14 amino acids. From germline, CDR1 is MDHEN and CDR2 SYDVKM. V was clipped by 4 bases and J by 9 bases, with 13 bases between them. Written as DNA, the CDR3 is TGTGCCAGCAGTTACAGGTTGGGGAGTTCACCCCTCCACTTT. Translated: CASSYRLGSSPLHF. The full variable domain, with the rest looked up from reference TRBV28 and TRBJ1-6, is DVKVTQSSRYLVKRTGEKVFLECVQDMDHENMFWYRQDPGLGLRLIYFSYDVKMKEKGDIPEGYSVSREKKERFSLILESASTNQTSMYLCASSYRLGSSPLHFGNGTRLTVT.

The chain combines TRBV28 with TRBJ2-7, with D perhaps given as TRBD1 or TRBD2 (5 bases each). This CDR3 has 13 amino acids. V was trimmed by 5 bases and J by 9 bases, leaving 17 bases between them. CDR1 and CDR2 from the germline V gene are MDHEN and SYDVKM. The CDR3 protein is CASSPEIRDPQYF. CDR3 coding DNA: TGTGCCAGCAGTCCGGAAATCAGGGACCCGCAGTACTTC.

There are many counts of this clonotype. The chain uses TRBV15 and TRBJ1-1; D not resolved. CDR3 length: 13 residues. Germline V CDR1 and CDR2: LNHNV, YYDKDF (reference sequence). V lost 8 bases and J 0 bases, leaving 10 bases between the germline ends. The CDR3 protein is CATGVHLNTEAFF. CDR3 in DNA: TGTGCCACCGGGGTACACTTGAACACTGAAGCTTTCTTT.

The sample holds many counts of this clonotype. The V gene is TRBV2, the J gene TRBJ2-1; 13 nucleotides match TRBD2. The CDR3 is 15 amino acids. The germline CDR1 and CDR2 sequences are SNHLY and FYNNEI. Trimming took 3 bases from V and 7 from J; bases not matched to a gene: 3. CDR3 nucleotide sequence: TGTGCCAGCAGTGAGGGGACTAGCGGGATAAATGAGCAGTTCTTC. Amino acid sequence: CASSEGTSGINEQFF.

This clonotype was counted between two and nine times. This chain joins TRBV6-5 and TRBJ2-2; 10 bases map to TRBD2. Germline-derived CDR1 and CDR2 are MNHEY and SVGAGI. This CDR3 has 17 amino acids. The ends lost 6 bases at V and 1 base at J; junction bases unmatched: 8. Written as DNA, the CDR3 is TGTGCCAGCAGATATTCTCGACTAGCGGGGAACACCGGGGAGCTGTTTTTT. It is translated as CASRYSRLAGNTGELFF.

This clonotype was observed at least ten times. CDR3 in amino acids: CASSGLAGTDTQYF. The CDR3, as DNA: TGTGCCAGTAGTGGACTAGCTGGCACAGATACGCAGTATTTT. V usage is TRBV19 and J usage is TRBJ2-3; 8 positions match TRBD2. Trimming at V came to 5 bases and at J to 1 base, leaving 2 bases not matched to a gene. CDR1 and CDR2 from the germline V gene are LNHDA and SQIVND (reference sequence). The CDR3 is 14 residues long.